The 11 T cell receptor beta chains below come from one sample, sequenced in a study of Ad26.COV2.S vaccination and SARS-CoV-2 variants (TCRdb year 2021). Library generation was performed with the immunoSEQ multiplex PCR assay. Here the immuneACCESS table is served through TCRdb, limited to in-frame sequences with V and J called. Missing clones are a known gap in these copies; in checked studies unresolved V genes cover under half, and the rest lacks a known reason. The sample has nearly 400,000 clones on record, about 88% of them singletons. The ten largest clonotypes hold around 2% of the sample. The treatment or condition label of this sample denotes: roughly 19 received Ad26.COV2.S at low or high dose, single or two shots; about five received placebo; per-sample allocation not given. For vaccine and placebo recipients, repertoires were sequenced using samples collected on day 63 after the first injection.

The sample in question was peripheral blood, obtained in a trial of Ad26.COV2.S vaccine versus placebo. The receptors were gathered from a person aged 18-60 years who received the Ad26.COV2.S COVID-19 vaccine or a placebo.

The J gene is TRBJ1-3, the V gene TRBV29-1, with a tentative D call TRBD1 (5 bases). CDR3 length: 13 residues. Looked up from germline, CDR1 is SQVTM and CDR2 is ANQGSEA. Trimming pared 4 bases from V and 0 bases from J, leaving 7 bases between. CDR3 nucleotide sequence: TGCAGCGTTGGTGGGACCTCTGGAAACACCATATATTTT. Translated, it gives CSVGGTSGNTIYF.

The chain couples TRBV7-9 to TRBJ2-1; D might be TRBD1 or TRBD2, each matching 5 bases. Looked up from germline, CDR1 is SEHNR and CDR2 is FQNEAQ (reference sequence). CDR3 length: 12 amino acids. Trimming took 11 bases from V and 10 from J, leaving 18 bases between them. The DNA for the CDR3 is TGTGCCGGTCTTGGGGGTGGGACCGAGCAGTTCTTC. This gives the protein CAGLGGGTEQFF.

This clone has just a few counts. This chain uses TRBV11-2 with TRBJ2-7; 7 bases map to TRBD1. There are 12 residues in the CDR3. V shed 4 bases, J shed 6 bases, and the junction held 3 bases outside the gene matches. Per germline, CDR1 SGHAT and CDR2 FQNNGV. The CDR3 loop is CASSSRQGEQYF. As DNA, the CDR3 is TGTGCCAGCAGCTCTCGACAGGGCGAGCAGTACTTC.

This clone was counted many times. The rearrangement joins TRBV5-1 to TRBJ2-2, with 8 bases lining up with TRBD1. CDR1 and CDR2 (germline): SGHRS, YFSETQ. The CDR3 is 16 amino acids. After removal of 0 bases from V and 1 base from J, the junction contained 2 bases not matched to a gene. CDR3 sequence reads: CASSLGGTGNTGELFF. As DNA, the CDR3 is TGCGCCAGCAGCTTGGGTGGGACAGGGAACACCGGGGAGCTGTTTTTT.

This chain joins TRBV28 and TRBJ2-3; 10 bases align to TRBD2. In germline, CDR1 is MDHEN, CDR2 SYDVKM. Unmatched junction bases numbered 7, after V lost 8 bases and J lost 2 bases. There are 15 residues in the CDR3. In DNA form, the CDR3 reads TGTGCCAGCCCCCCTAGCGGGAGAGACACAGATACGCAGTATTTT. It yields the protein CASPPSGRDTDTQYF.

This chain connects TRBV28 to TRBJ1-1; TRBD1 matches at 7 bases. V trimming: 6 bases; J trimming: 3 bases; junction bases outside the gene matches: 4. The CDR3 has 13 residues. Germline V gives CDR1 MDHEN, CDR2 SYDVKM. This CDR3 is CASRPTGDTEAFF. DNA for the CDR3: TGTGCCAGCAGGCCTACAGGGGACACTGAAGCTTTCTTT.

V is TRBV4-2 and J is TRBJ2-1; the D is unclear. Germline CDR1 reads LGHNA; CDR2 reads YNFKEQ. Deletions cut 1 base from V and 0 bases from J, with 10 bases between. The CDR3 is 16 residues long. CDR3 sequence reads: CASSQGVQRSYNEQFF. The CDR3 nucleotides are TGTGCCAGCAGCCAAGGAGTCCAGCGCTCCTACAATGAGCAGTTCTTC.

The rearrangement uses TRBV6-5 and TRBJ1-1, with no clear D. V lost 2 bases and J 3 bases, leaving 13 bases between the germline ends. CDR1 is MNHEY, CDR2 SVGAGI, per germline. The CDR3 length is 15 residues. The CDR3 reads CASSYRPLGDTEAFF. Here the CDR3 DNA reads TGTGCCAGCAGTTACCGACCTTTAGGCGACACTGAAGCTTTCTTT.

This chain connects TRBV27 to TRBJ2-7; no clear D gene. CDR1 is MNHEY, CDR2 SMNVEV, per germline (reference sequence). Trimming cost V 2 bases and J 1 base, with 3 bases left between them. The CDR3 sequence is 12 residues long. As DNA, the CDR3 is TGTGCCAGCAGTTTACAATCCTACGAGCAGTACTTC. Translated, it gives CASSLQSYEQYF.

The genes are TRBV27 and TRBJ1-4; the D is unclear. V gave up 1 base and J gave up 5 bases, with 11 bases separating them. The CDR3 has 15 amino acids. Germline values: CDR1 MNHEY, CDR2 SMNVEV (reference sequence). The CDR3 nucleotides are TGTGCCAGCAGTTTATTGAGTCGGAGAAATGAAAAACTGTTTTTT. This gives the protein CASSLLSRRNEKLFF.

The J gene is TRBJ2-7, the V gene TRBV2; D ambiguous. This CDR3 spans 13 amino acids. V dropped 6 bases and J dropped 9 bases, with 18 bases sitting between them. Germline V gene sequence: CDR1 SNHLY, CDR2 FYNNEI. CDR3 sequence reads: CASSLQEVGRQYF. In DNA, the CDR3 is TGTGCCAGCAGCTTACAAGAAGTAGGACGGCAGTACTTC.